This TCR beta chain came from a study of shared clonotypes between healthy human individuals. Looking at the study overall: For every donor, three CD4 naive, three CD4 memory, two CD8 naive and one CD8 memory plates were used.

With regard to this clone: Its antigen is undetermined.

Study-wide results and limits: It was anticipated that sequencing depth would influence how many clonotypes donors shared. Shared clonotypes: 4.5% to 6.5% naive CD4, under 4% naive CD8, under 2.5% memory CD4, roughly 0.4% memory CD8. Unshared clonotypes carried lower generation probabilities than those common to all four donors.

Generated by immunoSEQ multiplex PCR, the TCRdb table keeps only in-frame clones and is missing some. The sample has 500,000 to 550,000 clones, approximately 95% seen once; the top ten hold about 0.06%. The sample consisted of naive CD4+ T cells sorted from blood. Indicated subset: CD45RA+ positively selected. This TCR derives from a young woman in good health.

The CDR3 DNA reads TGTGCCAGCACCTCAACTAGCGCGAGCACAGATACGCAGTATTTT. Encoded protein: CASTSTSASTDTQYF. The genes are TRBV27 and TRBJ2-3; 7 positions agree with TRBD2. V shed 7 bases, J shed 0 bases, and the junction held 7 bases outside the gene matches. CDR1 and CDR2 (germline): MNHEY, SMNVEV (reference sequence). The CDR3 extends over 15 amino acids.